A single sample is the source of the 27 T cell receptor beta chains below, sequenced in a study of blood T cell repertoires in COVID-19. The method was immunoSEQ multiplex PCR; TCRdb's version includes in-frame clones alone and lacks a portion of them. The sample includes roughly 250,000 clones, approximately 83% of them seen just once. Sequences were obtained from peripheral blood. These receptor sequences come from a woman of 80 years or more with acute or convalescent COVID-19.

This clone showed up just once. The chain employs TRBV2 and TRBJ1-2; D possibly corresponds to TRBD1 (5 bases). V shed 7 bases and J shed 3 bases, with 12 bases lying between them. Germline loops: CDR1 SNHLY, CDR2 FYNNEI. The CDR3 covers 13 residues. The CDR3 coding sequence is TGTGCCAGCACCGTAATCAGGGACTATGGCTACACCTTC. This encodes CASTVIRDYGYTF.

The sample holds one count of this clone. V usage is TRBV19 and J usage is TRBJ1-1; 8 bases align to TRBD1. V shed 4 bases, J shed 7 bases, and the junction held 5 bases outside the gene matches. Germline lookup yields CDR1 LNHDA and CDR2 SQIVND (reference sequence). The CDR3 extends over 13 amino acids. In nucleotides, the CDR3 is TGTGCCAGTAGTACCGGACAGGGAGGTGAAGCTTTCTTT. This translates into CASSTGQGGEAFF.

The V call is TRBV5-1, the J call TRBJ2-3, with 14 bases fitting TRBD2. The germline CDR1 and CDR2 sequences are SGHRS and YFSETQ. Trimming took 5 bases from V and 2 from J; bases not matched to a gene: 7. The CDR3 covers 17 residues. CDR3 loop: CASRSGLAGVSTDTQYF. CDR3 DNA: TGCGCCAGCAGGTCGGGACTAGCGGGGGTTTCCACAGATACGCAGTATTTT.

Points on this clone: The sample has other DNA sequences that encode this CDR3 too. The chain employs TRBV7-3 and TRBJ1-1; D gene unclear. Germline V gives CDR1 SGHTA, CDR2 FQGTGA. This CDR3 is 13 amino acids long. V lost 2 bases, J lost 2 bases, and 6 bases lay in between. CDR3: CASSLGQNTEAFF. The CDR3 DNA reads as TGTGCCAGCAGCTTAGGGCAAAACACTGAAGCTTTCTTT.

This chain connects TRBV2 to TRBJ2-7, with unresolved D. The ends were cut back, 6 bases at V and 5 bases at J, with 17 bases in the middle. Germline V gene data show CDR1 as SNHLY and CDR2 as FYNNEI. The length of the CDR3 is 14 residues. The DNA of the CDR3 is TGTGCCAGCAGCCTTAGTGACTTGTCTAACGAGCAGTACTTC. Amino acids: CASSLSDLSNEQYF. Drawing the rest from reference TRBV2 and TRBJ2-7, the complete variable domain is EPEVTQTPSHQVTQMGQEVILRCVPISNHLYFYWYRQILGQKVEFLVSFYNNEISEKSEIFDDQFSVERPDGSNFTLKIRSTKLEDSAMYFCASSLSDLSNEQYFGPGTRLTVT.

This clone has only one observation. V gene TRBV7-3 combines with J gene TRBJ2-5; D perhaps matches TRBD2 (5 bases). CDR1 and CDR2 (germline): SGHTA, FQGTGA. The germline V and J ends were trimmed by 2 bases and 2 bases, with 9 bases remaining between them. CDR3 length equals 14 residues. Here the CDR3 DNA reads TGTGCCAGCAGCTTAGGTCCGGGGCAAGAGACCCAGTACTTC. This sequence encodes CASSLGPGQETQYF.

V gene TRBV10-3 combines with J gene TRBJ2-3; tentatively, D is TRBD1 (5 bases). Germline CDR1 ENHRY, CDR2 SYGVKD. Trimming removed 10 bases from V and 0 bases from J, with 14 bases in between. The CDR3 length is 14 residues. The CDR3 nucleotides read TGTGCCACCCTTGCACAGGTTAGCACAGATACGCAGTATTTT. Residues: CATLAQVSTDTQYF.

CDR3 loop: CASSVSGQFSGNTIYF. The DNA for the CDR3 is TGTGCCAGCAGCGTATCGGGACAGTTCTCTGGAAACACCATATATTTT. The chain has TRBV9 and TRBJ1-3; 7 nucleotides align to TRBD1. CDR1 and CDR2 (germline): SGDLS, YYNGEE. V lost 1 base to trimming and J lost 0 bases; unmatched junction nucleotides: 4. There are 16 residues in the CDR3.

The chain uses TRBV29-1 and TRBJ2-1; 14 bases align to TRBD2. This CDR3 is built from 18 residues. V gave up 7 bases and J gave up 0 bases; unmatched junction bases: 11. Looked up from germline, CDR1 is SQVTM and CDR2 is ANQGSEA. As DNA, the CDR3 is TGCAGCGCAGAAGGACTAGCGGGGGGATTGCCCTCCTACAATGAGCAGTTCTTC. Its protein product is CSAEGLAGGLPSYNEQFF.

The rearrangement uses TRBV7-6 and TRBJ2-5, with TRBD2 identical over 8 bases. The CDR3 runs to 16 residues. V shed 3 bases, J shed 1 base, and the junction held 7 bases outside the gene matches. Germline V gene sequence: CDR1 SGHVS, CDR2 FNYEAQ. CDR3 in amino acids: CASSLVPSGPQETQYF. DNA for the CDR3: TGTGCCAGCAGCTTGGTACCTAGCGGGCCCCAAGAGACCCAGTACTTC.

This clone has a single count. The genes are TRBV10-3 and TRBJ2-1, with D perhaps matching TRBD1 (5 bases). CDR1 is ENHRY and CDR2 is SYGVKD in the germline V gene. The V and J ends lost 6 bases and 0 bases respectively, with 12 bases between them. The CDR3 consists of 15 residues. The CDR3 loop is CAIRSGQDSYNEQFF. CDR3 nucleotides: TGTGCCATCAGGTCCGGACAAGACTCCTACAATGAGCAGTTCTTC.

This clone has just a few counts. The rearrangement joins TRBV9 to TRBJ1-2; 7 nucleotides line up with TRBD1. This CDR3 is 14 amino acids long. Germline V gene data show CDR1 as SGDLS and CDR2 as YYNGEE. Trimming at V came to 0 bases and at J to 4 bases, leaving 3 bases not matched to a gene. The CDR3 spells CASSVGDSLYGYTF. The CDR3, as DNA: TGTGCCAGCAGCGTAGGGGACAGCCTCTATGGCTACACCTTC.

This clone has just a few counts. The rearrangement uses TRBV27 and TRBJ2-7, with a tentative D call TRBD1 (6 bases). Deletions cut 4 bases from V and 2 bases from J, with 12 bases between. This CDR3 has 14 residues. In germline, CDR1 is MNHEY, CDR2 SMNVEV (reference sequence). The CDR3 region is CASSWTVFPYEQYF. DNA for the CDR3: TGTGCCAGCAGTTGGACAGTGTTCCCCTACGAGCAGTACTTC.

The genes are TRBV5-1 and TRBJ1-2; possibly TRBD1 for D (6 bases). Looked up from germline, CDR1 is SGHRS and CDR2 is YFSETQ. The V end lost 0 bases, the J end lost 0 bases, and 12 bases lay between the germline ends. CDR3 length: 16 amino acids. The CDR3 nucleotides are TGCGCCAGCAGCTTGGAGGGCGACAGGTCTAACTATGGCTACACCTTC. Encoded protein: CASSLEGDRSNYGYTF. Full variable domain (rest looked up from reference TRBV5-1 and TRBJ1-2): KAGVTQTPRYLIKTRGQQVTLSCSPISGHRSVSWYQQTPGQGLQFLFEYFSETQRNKGNFPGRFSGRQFSNSRSEMNVSTLELGDSALYLCASSLEGDRSNYGYTFGSGTRLTVV.

CDR3 bases: TGCGCCAGCAGCGCCCTAGTAGGGGAACCGAACACTGAAGCTTTCTTT. Amino acids: CASSALVGEPNTEAFF. The chain carries TRBV5-1 and TRBJ1-1; possible D gene TRBD1, 5 bases. CDR3 length: 16 residues. Trimming took off 4 bases at V and 1 base at J, with 17 bases between the two ends. In germline, CDR1 is SGHRS, CDR2 YFSETQ.

This clone appeared a single time. J is TRBJ2-1 and V is TRBV5-1; 9 bases are shared with TRBD1. J gave up 0 bases and V 3 bases, and 4 bases lay outside the gene matches. From germline, CDR1 is SGHRS and CDR2 YFSETQ. The CDR3 sequence is 16 residues long. Here the CDR3 reads CASSYRGPASYNEQFF. CDR3 bases: TGCGCCAGCAGCTACAGGGGGCCCGCCTCCTACAATGAGCAGTTCTTC. Drawing the rest from reference TRBV5-1 and TRBJ2-1, the complete variable domain is KAGVTQTPRYLIKTRGQQVTLSCSPISGHRSVSWYQQTPGQGLQFLFEYFSETQRNKGNFPGRFSGRQFSNSRSEMNVSTLELGDSALYLCASSYRGPASYNEQFFGPGTRLTVL.

This chain uses TRBV27 with TRBJ2-1; tentatively, D is TRBD2 (6 bases). CDR3 length: 13 residues. Trimming cost V 6 bases and J 3 bases, with 9 bases left between them. The germline V gene has CDR1 MNHEY and CDR2 SMNVEV (reference sequence). CDR3 sequence (DNA): TGTGCCAGCAGCCACGGGGGCTACAATGAGCAGTTCTTC. Protein: CASSHGGYNEQFF.

Here the CDR3 DNA reads TGTGCCAGCAGTACTGGGGGGAGTGAAGCTTTCTTT. It yields the protein CASSTGGSEAFF. The J gene is TRBJ1-1, the V gene TRBV5-5; possible D gene TRBD1, 5 bases. Germline lookup yields CDR1 SGHKS and CDR2 YYEKEE (reference sequence). The CDR3 runs to 12 residues. With 5 bases removed from V and 7 bases from J, the gap between germline ends came to 12 bases.

The chain employs TRBV4-1 and TRBJ2-7, with TRBD2 matching over 11 bases. Germline V CDR1 and CDR2: MGHRA, YSYEKL. V shed 4 bases and J 2 bases; nucleotides not matched to a gene: 4. This CDR3 has 15 residues. Here the CDR3 DNA reads TGCGCCAGCAGCCTGACTAGCGGGGTAACCTACGAGCAGTACTTC. Its translation is CASSLTSGVTYEQYF.

The chain employs TRBV5-6 and TRBJ1-1; D gene unclear. CDR3 length equals 13 residues. From germline, CDR1 is SGHDT and CDR2 YYEEEE. The V gene lost 6 bases and the J gene lost 1 base, with 10 bases spanning the gap. The CDR3 sequence is CASTPGRNTEAFF. DNA of the CDR3: TGTGCCAGCACCCCCGGGAGGAACACTGAAGCTTTCTTT. The complete variable domain, with remaining parts taken from reference TRBV5-6 and TRBJ1-1, reads DAGVTQSPTHLIKTRGQQVTLRCSPKSGHDTVSWYQQALGQGPQFIFQYYEEEERQRGNFPDRFSGHQFPNYSSELNVNALLLGDSALYLCASTPGRNTEAFFGQGTRLTVV.

Here the CDR3 DNA reads TGTGCCAGCAGTATCCCGGGATCGCTTAGAGAAAAACTGTTTTTT. Its translation: CASSIPGSLREKLFF. The V and J genes are TRBV28 and TRBJ1-4; D remains ambiguous. CDR1 is MDHEN and CDR2 is SYDVKM in the germline V gene. The CDR3 length is 15 residues. V lost 5 bases and J 8 bases, leaving 18 bases between the germline ends.

The chain recombines TRBV19 with TRBJ2-5, with TRBD2 as a possible D gene (6 bases). Trimming took off 3 bases at V and 4 bases at J, with 15 bases between the two ends. CDR1 LNHDA and CDR2 SQIVND come from the germline V gene (reference sequence). This CDR3 has 15 residues. DNA for the CDR3: TGTGCCAGTAGTATTGGCCGACTCGGGGGAGAGACCCAGTACTTC. Protein: CASSIGRLGGETQYF.

The rearrangement uses TRBV4-2 and TRBJ2-7; 7 bases agree with TRBD2. V lost 4 bases to trimming and J lost 4 bases; unmatched junction nucleotides: 10. CDR1 and CDR2 from the germline V gene are LGHNA and YNFKEQ. The CDR3 totals 15 residues. CDR3 region: CASSPSGTKAYEQYF. CDR3 sequence (DNA): TGTGCCAGCAGCCCCAGCGGGACGAAGGCGTACGAGCAGTACTTC.

The chain couples TRBV2 to TRBJ1-3, with D possibly being TRBD1 (6 bases). Trimming took 1 base from V and 0 from J, leaving 10 bases between them. The CDR3 has 16 amino acids. Germline V lookup: CDR1 SNHLY, CDR2 FYNNEI. CDR3 sequence (DNA): TGTGCCAGCAGTGAAGAGGCAGGGGACTCTGGAAACACCATATATTTT. It translates to CASSEEAGDSGNTIYF.

This clone was counted only a few times. The CDR3 loop reads CASSSDGRVNTGELFF. CDR3 nucleotide sequence: TGTGCCAGCAGCTCGGACGGGAGGGTGAACACCGGGGAGCTGTTTTTT. The J gene is TRBJ2-2, the V gene TRBV5-6; 8 bases match TRBD2. Germline V gene data show CDR1 as SGHDT and CDR2 as YYEEEE. The CDR3 has 16 amino acids. V gave up 3 bases and J gave up 1 base; unmatched junction bases: 5.

This clone was seen a handful of times. The V and J genes are TRBV4-1 and TRBJ1-6, with D uncertain. The CDR3 totals 17 residues. The germline CDR1 and CDR2 sequences are MGHRA and YSYEKL. V was pared by 1 base and J by 2 bases, with 12 bases between. In nucleotides, the CDR3 is TGCGCCAGCAGCCAAGCCCCAGATCGAACCTATAATTCACCCCTCCACTTT. As protein: CASSQAPDRTYNSPLHF.

The CDR3 nucleotides read TGTGCCAGCAGCTCGCCGGACAGGGCTAATGAAAAACTGTTTTTT. This translates into CASSSPDRANEKLFF. The chain uses TRBV5-5 and TRBJ1-4; TRBD1 agrees at 8 bases. Germline CDR1 is SGHKS and CDR2 is YYEKEE (reference sequence). The CDR3 runs to 15 residues. V was pared by 3 bases and J by 3 bases, with 4 bases of the junction left unmatched.